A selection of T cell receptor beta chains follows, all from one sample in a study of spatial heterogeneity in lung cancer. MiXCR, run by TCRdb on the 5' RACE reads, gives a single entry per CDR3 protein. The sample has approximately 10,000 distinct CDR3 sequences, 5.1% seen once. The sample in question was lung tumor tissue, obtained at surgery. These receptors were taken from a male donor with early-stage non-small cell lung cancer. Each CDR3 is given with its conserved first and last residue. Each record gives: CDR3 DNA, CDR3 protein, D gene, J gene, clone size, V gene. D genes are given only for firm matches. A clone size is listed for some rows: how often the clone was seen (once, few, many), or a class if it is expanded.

CDR3nt: TGTGCCAGCAGCCATAGCGGGAGAGGCACAGATACGCAGTATTTT; CDR3aa: CASSHSGRGTDTQYF; d_gene: TRBD2; j_gene: TRBJ2-3; abundance: few; v_gene: TRBV7-2
CDR3nt: TGTGCCAGCAGTTACTCAGACAGGGGCTTGGCTGAAGCTTTCTTT; CDR3aa: CASSYSDRGLAEAFF; d_gene: TRBD1; j_gene: TRBJ1-1; abundance: many; v_gene: TRBV6-2/TRBV6-3
CDR3nt: TGCGCCAGCAGCTTGGGGAGAACTGGAGATACGCAGTATTTT; CDR3aa: CASSLGRTGDTQYF; d_gene: -; j_gene: TRBJ2-3; abundance: few; v_gene: TRBV5-1
CDR3nt: TGTGCCAGCAGGATCGATCAACGGAGCGAGCAGTACTTC; CDR3aa: CASRIDQRSEQYF; d_gene: -; j_gene: TRBJ2-7; abundance: many; v_gene: TRBV6-1
CDR3nt: TGTGCCAGCAGGGGTCAAACTAGGGGGGAGCAGTTCTTC; CDR3aa: CASRGQTRGEQFF; d_gene: -; j_gene: TRBJ2-1; abundance: many; v_gene: TRBV2
CDR3nt: TGTGCCAGCAGTGGGGAGGAGACCCAGTACTTC; CDR3aa: CASSGEETQYF; d_gene: -; j_gene: TRBJ2-5; abundance: many; v_gene: TRBV28
CDR3nt: TGTGCCTGGAACCCGGGGACAGGAAACACCATATATTTT; CDR3aa: CAWNPGTGNTIYF; d_gene: -; j_gene: TRBJ1-3; abundance: -; v_gene: TRBV30
CDR3nt: TGTGCCAGCAGGCCAGGGGTATACAATCAGCCCCAGCATTTT; CDR3aa: CASRPGVYNQPQHF; d_gene: -; j_gene: TRBJ1-5; abundance: medium-sized; v_gene: TRBV6-2/TRBV6-3
CDR3nt: TGTGCCAGCAGCTTAATGTACGAGCAGTACTTC; CDR3aa: CASSLMYEQYF; d_gene: -; j_gene: TRBJ2-7; abundance: many; v_gene: TRBV6-1
CDR3nt: TGTGCCAGCAGTTACTCGACTAGCTACAATGAGCAGTTCTTC; CDR3aa: CASSYSTSYNEQFF; d_gene: -; j_gene: TRBJ2-1; abundance: few; v_gene: TRBV6-2/TRBV6-3
CDR3nt: TGTGCCAGCGCTCGGGGCCTTCTGTTCATTGACTTC; CDR3aa: CASARGLLFIDF; d_gene: -; j_gene: TRBJ2-7; abundance: medium-sized; v_gene: TRBV28
CDR3nt: TGCAGTGCTAGAGATCGTTTGTTGGGAACTAGCGGGATATCAGGGCAGTACTTC; CDR3aa: CSARDRLLGTSGISGQYF; d_gene: TRBD2; j_gene: TRBJ2-7; abundance: many; v_gene: TRBV20-1
CDR3nt: TGTGCCAGCAGTCCCAACGGGCTTGAGGACACTGAAGCTTTCTTT; CDR3aa: CASSPNGLEDTEAFF; d_gene: -; j_gene: TRBJ1-1; abundance: many; v_gene: TRBV28
CDR3nt: TGCGCCAGCAGCCAAGGATCTTCTAGCGGGGGGGCAGATACGCAGTATTTT; CDR3aa: CASSQGSSSGGADTQYF; d_gene: TRBD2; j_gene: TRBJ2-3; abundance: many; v_gene: TRBV4-3
CDR3nt: TGCAGTGCCGGACTGGACAGGGTTACCGGGGAGCTGTTTTTT; CDR3aa: CSAGLDRVTGELFF; d_gene: TRBD1; j_gene: TRBJ2-2; abundance: medium-sized; v_gene: TRBV20-1
CDR3nt: TGCGCCAGCAGCCCCGTAACGGCTATTCTAGCCAAAAACATTCAGTACTTC; CDR3aa: CASSPVTAILAKNIQYF; d_gene: -; j_gene: TRBJ2-4; abundance: many; v_gene: TRBV4-1
CDR3nt: TGTGCCAGCAGTTTGGTTAGGGGGGGCCGGACAGATACGCAGTATTTT; CDR3aa: CASSLVRGGRTDTQYF; d_gene: -; j_gene: TRBJ2-3; abundance: many; v_gene: TRBV12-3/TRBV12-4
CDR3nt: TGTGCCAGCGCGGGCCCTTTCACAGATACGCAGTATTTT; CDR3aa: CASAGPFTDTQYF; d_gene: -; j_gene: TRBJ2-3; abundance: -; v_gene: TRBV2
CDR3nt: TGTGCCAGCAGCTTGAAAGGGACGAACATTCAGTACTTC; CDR3aa: CASSLKGTNIQYF; d_gene: -; j_gene: TRBJ2-4; abundance: medium-sized; v_gene: TRBV5-6
CDR3nt: TGTGCCAGCAGCCAGGGGGGGGTTACAGGGACTGGCTACACCTTC; CDR3aa: CASSQGGVTGTGYTF; d_gene: -; j_gene: TRBJ1-2; abundance: -; v_gene: TRBV3-1
CDR3nt: TGTGCCAGCTCGTCACTGGGGCAAATTAGGCCTGAAGCTTTCTTT; CDR3aa: CASSSLGQIRPEAFF; d_gene: -; j_gene: TRBJ1-1; abundance: -; v_gene: TRBV6-2/TRBV6-3
CDR3nt: TGTGCCAGCAGCTTGGAGGGACAGTTGTATTCACCCCTCCACTTT; CDR3aa: CASSLEGQLYSPLHF; d_gene: TRBD1; j_gene: TRBJ1-6; abundance: medium-sized; v_gene: TRBV5-8
CDR3nt: TGTGCCAGCAGCTTGGGAGGACAGAATTCACCCCTCCACTTT; CDR3aa: CASSLGGQNSPLHF; d_gene: -; j_gene: TRBJ1-6; abundance: many; v_gene: TRBV5-4
CDR3nt: TGTGCCAGCAGTTTTCGGGGGACTCGCAATCAGCCCCAGCATTTT; CDR3aa: CASSFRGTRNQPQHF; d_gene: -; j_gene: TRBJ1-5; abundance: many; v_gene: TRBV12-3/TRBV12-4
CDR3nt: TGTGCCAGCGGAAGGTACAATGAGCAGTTCTTC; CDR3aa: CASGRYNEQFF; d_gene: -; j_gene: TRBJ2-1; abundance: many; v_gene: TRBV28
CDR3nt: TGTGCCAGCAGCGGGACAGCGAACACCGGGGAGCTGTTTTTT; CDR3aa: CASSGTANTGELFF; d_gene: TRBD1; j_gene: TRBJ2-2; abundance: many; v_gene: TRBV3-1
CDR3nt: TGCGCCAGCAGCTTGCCGGGACTAGCGGGAGATACGCAGTATTTT; CDR3aa: CASSLPGLAGDTQYF; d_gene: TRBD2; j_gene: TRBJ2-3; abundance: many; v_gene: TRBV5-1
CDR3nt: TGCAGTGCTAGCAGGACAGGGACCCTAGCCAAAAACATTCAGTACTTC; CDR3aa: CSASRTGTLAKNIQYF; d_gene: TRBD1; j_gene: TRBJ2-4; abundance: few; v_gene: TRBV20-1
CDR3nt: TGCAGTGTGACAGGGTACGGGGCCAACGTCCTGACTTTC; CDR3aa: CSVTGYGANVLTF; d_gene: TRBD1; j_gene: TRBJ2-6; abundance: many; v_gene: TRBV20-1
CDR3nt: TGTGCCAGCAGCCGGGGCACAGGGGTGGGAGGAGGCACCGGGGAGCTGTTTTTT; CDR3aa: CASSRGTGVGGGTGELFF; d_gene: -; j_gene: TRBJ2-2; abundance: medium-sized; v_gene: TRBV12-3/TRBV12-4
CDR3nt: TGTGCCAGCAGTCGCCAATTAAACCCAGCACCCAATGAAAAACTGTTTTTT; CDR3aa: CASSRQLNPAPNEKLFF; d_gene: -; j_gene: TRBJ1-4; abundance: many; v_gene: TRBV6-5
CDR3nt: TGTGCCAGCGTTCTAGCGGGAGGGACCGAGCAGTACTTC; CDR3aa: CASVLAGGTEQYF; d_gene: TRBD2; j_gene: TRBJ2-7; abundance: many; v_gene: TRBV6-2/TRBV6-3
CDR3nt: TGCGCCAGCAGCAACCCAGGGTTCACAGATACGCAGTATTTT; CDR3aa: CASSNPGFTDTQYF; d_gene: -; j_gene: TRBJ2-3; abundance: many; v_gene: TRBV5-1
CDR3nt: TGCGCCAGTAGCGGAGGGACCTTGGGCACAGATACGCAGTATTTT; CDR3aa: CASSGGTLGTDTQYF; d_gene: -; j_gene: TRBJ2-3; abundance: -; v_gene: TRBV5-1
CDR3nt: TGCAGTGTGTGGGGGCGAGGGGCTGAAGCTTTCTTT; CDR3aa: CSVWGRGAEAFF; d_gene: -; j_gene: TRBJ1-1; abundance: many; v_gene: TRBV20-1
CDR3nt: TGTGCCATCAGTGGCGATGAGACGGACTCCTACGAGCAGTACTTC; CDR3aa: CAISGDETDSYEQYF; d_gene: -; j_gene: TRBJ2-7; abundance: many; v_gene: TRBV10-3
CDR3nt: TGTGCTAGTGGTTTGTTACGGGGGCAACAAGAGACCCAGTACTTC; CDR3aa: CASGLLRGQQETQYF; d_gene: -; j_gene: TRBJ2-5; abundance: -; v_gene: TRBV12-5
CDR3nt: TGTGCCAGCAGCTCAGACGACCACCCGGGGGAATCACCCCTCCACTTT; CDR3aa: CASSSDDHPGESPLHF; d_gene: -; j_gene: TRBJ1-6; abundance: many; v_gene: TRBV4-2
CDR3nt: TGCAGCGTCTCGGCCGGGACAGGGGATGGCTACACCTTC; CDR3aa: CSVSAGTGDGYTF; d_gene: TRBD1; j_gene: TRBJ1-2; abundance: many; v_gene: TRBV29-1
CDR3nt: TGTGCCAGCAGTGTCACCCACGGGCTCGGGGAGCTGTTTTTT; CDR3aa: CASSVTHGLGELFF; d_gene: -; j_gene: TRBJ2-2; abundance: many; v_gene: TRBV6-1
CDR3nt: TGCGCCAGCAGGGACGGCCCCGCGGACACTGAAGCTTTCTTT; CDR3aa: CASRDGPADTEAFF; d_gene: -; j_gene: TRBJ1-1; abundance: medium-sized; v_gene: TRBV5-1
CDR3nt: TGTGCCAGCTCCCTCCCGGGACAGGGCACAGATACGCAGTATTTT; CDR3aa: CASSLPGQGTDTQYF; d_gene: TRBD1; j_gene: TRBJ2-3; abundance: -; v_gene: TRBV12-3/TRBV12-4
CDR3nt: TGTGCCAGCTCACCGGGACCGACTCAGGAGCAGTACTTC; CDR3aa: CASSPGPTQEQYF; d_gene: -; j_gene: TRBJ2-7; abundance: few; v_gene: TRBV18
CDR3nt: TGTGCCAGCAGTTTGGCCTTGAAGGGTCTCAGGAAAACTGAAGCTTTCTTT; CDR3aa: CASSLALKGLRKTEAFF; d_gene: -; j_gene: TRBJ1-1; abundance: many; v_gene: TRBV28
CDR3nt: TGCAGTGCTAGAGATCCTGGCCAGCTTCTCTACGAGCAGTACTTC; CDR3aa: CSARDPGQLLYEQYF; d_gene: -; j_gene: TRBJ2-7; abundance: many; v_gene: TRBV20-1
CDR3nt: TGTGCCAGCATCCGGGGGACGCGGGAGCAGTACTTC; CDR3aa: CASIRGTREQYF; d_gene: -; j_gene: TRBJ2-7; abundance: many; v_gene: TRBV6-1
CDR3nt: TGTGCCATCAGTGAGGAGGGGAGGAATTCACCCCTCCACTTT; CDR3aa: CAISEEGRNSPLHF; d_gene: -; j_gene: TRBJ1-6; abundance: medium-sized; v_gene: TRBV10-3
CDR3nt: TGTGCCAGCAGCCAAGGTATGCTAGCGGGAGGTCTCGGGGATGAGCAGTTCTTC; CDR3aa: CASSQGMLAGGLGDEQFF; d_gene: TRBD2; j_gene: TRBJ2-1; abundance: many; v_gene: TRBV3-1
CDR3nt: TGTGCCAGCAGCTTACGGGGAGGAGGTGATTCACCCCTCCACTTT; CDR3aa: CASSLRGGGDSPLHF; d_gene: -; j_gene: TRBJ1-6; abundance: medium-sized; v_gene: TRBV13
CDR3nt: TGTGCCAGCAGTGGACAGAACACTGAAGCTTTCTTT; CDR3aa: CASSGQNTEAFF; d_gene: -; j_gene: TRBJ1-1; abundance: many; v_gene: TRBV28
CDR3nt: TGTGCCAGCAGCCAAGGGACTAGTGGTTTGTATGAGCAGTTCTTC; CDR3aa: CASSQGTSGLYEQFF; d_gene: TRBD2; j_gene: TRBJ2-1; abundance: many; v_gene: TRBV4-2